Below, one TCR beta chain is given with its context. This entry belongs to a study of blood T cell repertoires in COVID-19. The CDR3 has 14 residues. CDR1 and CDR2 from the germline V gene are SGHTA and FQGNSA. Trimming cost V 5 bases and J 3 bases, with 13 bases left between them. The repertoire was sequenced with immunoSEQ multiplex PCR; TCRdb's copy has only in-frame clones and lacks some. Among around 73,000 clones listed, roughly four fifths were seen once. This clonotype originated in a man aged 65 to 85 with COVID-19, enrolled during active disease. The chain couples TRBV7-2 to TRBJ1-1, with D perhaps matching TRBD1 (5 bases). The sample was peripheral blood. The CDR3 sequence: CASSLQGLDTEAFF. The CDR3 coding sequence is TGTGCCAGCAGCCTCCAGGGACTGGACACTGAAGCTTTCTTT.